The 11 T cell receptor beta chains below all came from one sample that was sequenced in a study of T cell changes during pregnancy in multiple sclerosis. Clones were sequenced by immunoSEQ multiplex PCR, and TCRdb holds only the in-frame ones, with some missing. The table records 50,000 to 75,000 clones, 90% to 95% of them present only once. This specimen was peripheral blood, taken after pregnancy. The receptors come from a female donor in good health, enrolled as a control in a pregnancy study.

The rearrangement links TRBV7-9 to TRBJ2-1; D might be TRBD1 (6 bases). The V gene lost 2 bases and the J gene lost 1 base, with 12 bases spanning the gap. The CDR3 sequence is 16 residues long. The germline V gene has CDR1 SEHNR and CDR2 FQNEAQ (reference sequence). The CDR3 DNA follows: TGTGCCAGCAGCTTATTGGGGGCCATATCCTACAATGAGCAGTTCTTC. Translation gives CASSLLGAISYNEQFF. Combining the CDR3 with reference TRBV7-9 and TRBJ2-1 gives the whole variable domain DTGVSQNPRHKITKRGQNVTFRCDPISEHNRLYWYRQTLGQGPEFLTYFQNEAQLEKSRLLSDRFSAERPKGSFSTLEIQRTEQGDSAMYLCASSLLGAISYNEQFFGPGTRLTVL.

This clone came up once. The chain recombines TRBV6-1 with TRBJ1-1; the match to TRBD1 covers 8 bases. Looked up from germline, CDR1 is MNHNS and CDR2 is SASEGT. Losses at the gene ends were 7 bases for V and 5 bases for J; bases not matched to a gene: 9. This CDR3 spans 14 amino acids. DNA for the CDR3: TGTGCCAGCACAGGACAGGGTTATAGAACTGAAGCTTTCTTT. It is translated as CASTGQGYRTEAFF.

V is TRBV5-6 and J is TRBJ1-1, with 8 bases fitting TRBD1. Germline assignment: CDR1 SGHDT and CDR2 YYEEEE. The CDR3 contains 15 residues. V dropped 3 bases and J dropped 0; count of bases not matched to a gene: 4. The CDR3 DNA is TGTGCCAGCAGCTCCGGGACAGGAATGAACACTGAAGCTTTCTTT. It specifies CASSSGTGMNTEAFF.

This clone was counted a single time. The chain has TRBV9 and TRBJ1-3; 7 bases agree with TRBD1. The V gene end was trimmed by 3 bases and the J gene end by 0 bases; junction bases not matched to a gene: 3. The CDR3 totals 15 residues. Looked up from germline, CDR1 is SGDLS and CDR2 is YYNGEE. The CDR3 is CASSAWDSSGNTIYF. As DNA, the CDR3 is TGTGCCAGCAGCGCATGGGACAGCTCTGGAAACACCATATATTTT.

V gene TRBV11-3 combines with J gene TRBJ2-7; 9 nucleotides line up with TRBD1. Germline V CDR1 and CDR2: SGHNT, YENEEA. The CDR3 totals 13 residues. V lost 11 bases, J lost 4 bases, and 9 bases stayed unmatched. CDR3 sequence reads: CACQGTGMYEQYF. DNA for the CDR3: TGTGCCTGTCAAGGGACAGGGATGTACGAGCAGTACTTC. Full variable domain (outside the CDR3, taken from reference TRBV11-3 and TRBJ2-7): EAGVVQSPRYKIIEKKQPVAFWCNPISGHNTLYWYLQNLGQGPELLIRYENEEAVDDSQLPKDRFSAERLKGVDSTLKIQPAELGDSAVYLCACQGTGMYEQYFGPGTRLTVT.

The chain links TRBV19 to TRBJ2-5; D is ambiguous. V was clipped by 4 bases and J by 2 bases, with 5 bases between them. Per the germline V gene, CDR1 is LNHDA and CDR2 is SQIVND (reference sequence). The CDR3 is 12 residues long. The CDR3 DNA reads TGTGCCAGTAGTACCCTACAAGAGACCCAGTACTTC. Translated: CASSTLQETQYF.

The chain joins TRBV5-4 to TRBJ1-2, with D unclear. CDR1 and CDR2 (germline): SGHNT, YYREEE (reference sequence). V lost 4 bases and J lost 3, with 13 bases in between. This CDR3 contains 14 residues. CDR3 DNA: TGTGCCAGCAGCCCGAATCAGGATCACTATGGCTACACCTTC. Translating it yields CASSPNQDHYGYTF.

The chain employs TRBV7-9 and TRBJ2-2; 10 bases fit TRBD2. Germline trimming cut 5 bases from V and 4 bases from J; bases unmatched to any gene: 4. This CDR3 has 15 residues. CDR1 SEHNR and CDR2 FQNEAQ come from the germline V gene (reference sequence). The CDR3 here is CASSPGLAATGELFF. For the CDR3, the DNA is TGTGCCAGCAGCCCAGGACTAGCGGCCACCGGGGAGCTGTTTTTT.

The chain links TRBV9 to TRBJ2-3, with D tentatively TRBD2 (6 bases). The CDR3 is made up of 18 amino acids. The ends were cut back, 4 bases at V and 8 bases at J, with 29 bases in the middle. CDR1 SGDLS and CDR2 YYNGEE come from the germline V gene. CDR3 DNA: TGTGCCAGCAGCCCTGTAGCGGTAAACCGGGTCTTCCGTGTTACGCAGTATTTT. This sequence encodes CASSPVAVNRVFRVTQYF. The variable domain in full, with the rest retrieved from reference TRBV9 and TRBJ2-3, is DSGVTQTPKHLITATGQRVTLRCSPRSGDLSVYWYQQSLDQGLQFLIQYYNGEERAKGNILERFSAQQFPDLHSELNLSSLELGDSALYFCASSPVAVNRVFRVTQYFGPGTRLTVL.

The chain joins TRBV5-6 to TRBJ1-3; 7 bases line up with TRBD1. The CDR3 totals 16 residues. CDR1 SGHDT and CDR2 YYEEEE come from the germline V gene. Losses at the gene ends were 5 bases for V and 0 bases for J; bases not matched to a gene: 8. Here the CDR3 reads CASSTGVPASGNTIYF. DNA for the CDR3: TGTGCCAGCAGTACAGGGGTCCCGGCCTCTGGAAACACCATATATTTT.

The J gene is TRBJ2-3, the V gene TRBV7-2; 7 bases are shared with TRBD2. The germline gives CDR1 SGHTA, CDR2 FQGNSA. The CDR3 contains 15 residues. The trim removed 3 bases at V and 1 base at J, leaving 4 bases unmatched. CDR3 residues: CASSFRLAGTDTQYF. The CDR3, as DNA: TGTGCCAGCAGCTTCCGACTAGCTGGCACAGATACGCAGTATTTT.